The next 27 T cell receptor beta chains were all read from a single sample in a study of CD8 T cells in Susac syndrome. The RNA input was 0.5 to 1 ug, and it was reverse transcribed with random hexamers. TCRdb independently ran MiXCR on the immunoSEQ multiplex PCR reads; one entry per CDR3 protein. The sample has over 100,000 distinct CDR3 sequences, 85% to 95% seen once. The sample comprised CD8+ T cells from PBMCs. These TCRs come from a human donor in good health.

The chain uses TRBV12-3 or TRBV12-4 and TRBJ1-5; TRBD1 aligns across 8 bases. After removal of 3 bases from V and 4 bases from J, the junction contained 5 bases not matched to a gene. This CDR3 region has 15 residues. The CDR3 sequence is CASSLTGVGNQPQHF. The CDR3, as DNA: TGTGCCAGCAGTTTGACAGGGGTCGGGAATCAGCCCCAGCATTTT.

This sequence joins TRBV27 and TRBJ2-6, with 7 bases fitting TRBD1. The CDR3 is 17 residues long. Germline V CDR1 and CDR2: MNHEY, SMNVEV (reference sequence). V trimming: 6 bases; J trimming: 0 bases; junction bases outside the gene matches: 8. The CDR3 protein is CASRKTGLASGANVLTF. In nucleotides, the CDR3 is TGTGCCAGCAGGAAGACAGGGCTTGCCTCTGGGGCCAACGTCCTGACTTTC.

This clonotype has a single count. The chain is built from TRBV20-1 and TRBJ2-5; 10 bases are shared with TRBD2. Germline assignment: CDR1 DFQATT and CDR2 SNEGSKA (reference sequence). J lost 0 bases, V lost 1 base, and 2 bases had no gene match. The CDR3 is 15 residues long. CDR3 DNA sequence: TGCAGTGCTAGAGGGCTAGCGGGGGACCAAGAGACCCAGTACTTC. Its translation is CSARGLAGDQETQYF.

V and J are TRBV5-1 and TRBJ2-1; 8 nucleotides align to TRBD2. Trimming cost V 1 base and J 3 bases; bases outside gene matches: 3. The CDR3 is 15 amino acids. Germline V gene sequence: CDR1 SGHRS, CDR2 YFSETQ. The CDR3 sequence is CASSLTAGDYNEQFF. CDR3 nucleotide sequence: TGCGCCAGCAGCTTGACAGCGGGAGACTACAATGAGCAGTTCTTC.

The chain has TRBV6-5 and TRBJ2-2; 10 bases align to TRBD2. V dropped 2 bases and J dropped 5; count of bases not matched to a gene: 11. The CDR3 is made up of 18 amino acids. Germline CDR1 is MNHEY and CDR2 is SVGAGI. The CDR3 region has the DNA TGTGCCAGCAGTTACGAGCCAACCCTAGCGGGGGAAACCGGGGAGCTGTTTTTT. Protein sequence: CASSYEPTLAGETGELFF.

The gene calls are TRBV15 and TRBJ1-3, with 9 bases aligning to TRBD1. The V gene's germline CDR1 is LNHNV and CDR2 YYDKDF (reference sequence). V lost 5 bases to trimming and J lost 1 base; unmatched junction nucleotides: 3. The CDR3 extends over 15 amino acids. CDR3 amino acids: CATSGGTGSGNTIYF. In DNA form, the CDR3 reads TGTGCCACCAGCGGAGGGACAGGGTCTGGAAACACCATATATTTT. Together with reference TRBV15 and TRBJ1-3, the CDR3 gives the full variable domain: DAMVIQNPRYQVTQFGKPVTLSCSQTLNHNVMYWYQQKSSQAPKLLFHYYDKDFNNEADTPDNFQSRRPNTSFCFLDIRSPGLGDTAMYLCATSGGTGSGNTIYFGEGSWLTVV.

V and J are TRBV29-1 and TRBJ2-1, with TRBD2 identical over 12 bases. Germline V lookup: CDR1 SQVTM, CDR2 ANQGSEA. Losses at the gene ends were 6 bases for V and 4 bases for J; bases not matched to a gene: 13. This CDR3 has 17 amino acids. CDR3 in amino acids: CSVMGLAGHGGYNEQFF. The CDR3 DNA is TGCAGCGTGATGGGACTAGCGGGCCACGGGGGTTACAATGAGCAGTTCTTC.

J is TRBJ1-2 and V is TRBV7-9; TRBD1 agrees at 7 bases. Germline lookup yields CDR1 SEHNR and CDR2 FQNEAQ (reference sequence). This CDR3 region has 13 residues. With V trimmed by 5 bases and J by 6 bases, 6 bases remained unmatched. CDR3 nucleotides: TGTGCCAGCAGCGTCTCGACAGGGAATGGCTACACCTTC. This codes for CASSVSTGNGYTF.

The genes are TRBV23-1 and TRBJ1-5; D gene ambiguous. TRBV23-1 is marked as an open reading frame, function uncertain. The ends were cut back, 0 bases at V and 0 bases at J, with 9 bases in the middle. This CDR3 has 16 amino acids. CDR3 nucleotide sequence: TGCGCCAGCAGTCAATCATGCCAGACTAGCAATCAGCCCCAGCATTTT. Translating gives CASSQSCQTSNQPQHF.

This clonotype appeared a few times. The chain combines TRBV18 with TRBJ1-1; no clear D. Germline CDR1 and CDR2: KGHSH and LQKENI. The CDR3 has 13 amino acids. V lost 3 bases and J 2 bases, leaving 7 bases between the germline ends. The CDR3: CASSPGLNTEAFF. The CDR3 DNA sequence: TGTGCCAGCTCACCTGGTCTCAACACTGAAGCTTTCTTT.

J is TRBJ1-1 and V is TRBV7-2; 8 nucleotides agree with TRBD1. The CDR3 is made up of 13 amino acids. Germline V lookup: CDR1 SGHTA, CDR2 FQGNSA. Trimming took 6 bases from V and 6 from J; bases not matched to a gene: 6. The CDR3 protein is CASSFQGAPEAFF. As DNA, the CDR3 is TGTGCCAGCAGTTTTCAGGGGGCACCTGAAGCTTTCTTT.

V is TRBV7-6 and J is TRBJ2-5, with TRBD1 identical over 7 bases. V gave up 5 bases and J gave up 4 bases; unmatched junction bases: 4. Germline values: CDR1 SGHVS, CDR2 FNYEAQ. The CDR3 totals 13 residues. CDR3 in amino acids: CASSPDRAETQYF. CDR3 DNA sequence: TGTGCCAGCAGCCCCGACAGGGCAGAGACCCAGTACTTC.

This clonotype occurred once. The chain joins TRBV6-1 to TRBJ1-1; 8 bases match TRBD1. The V segment lost 6 bases and the J segment 5 bases; nucleotides outside the gene matches: 5. CDR1 is MNHNS and CDR2 is SASEGT in the germline V gene. The CDR3 runs to 13 residues. The CDR3 region is CASRDRDSTEAFF. The CDR3 DNA sequence: TGTGCCAGCAGGGACAGGGACTCGACTGAAGCTTTCTTT.

This chain connects TRBV20-1 to TRBJ2-7; D may be TRBD1 or TRBD2 (5 bases each). Germline V gene lookup returns CDR1 DFQATT and CDR2 SNEGSKA (reference sequence). Trimming removed 3 bases at V and 2 bases at J, with 20 bases between. The CDR3 spans 16 residues. The CDR3 region is CSASFAGQGPTYEQYF. The CDR3 region has the DNA TGCAGTGCTAGTTTCGCGGGCCAGGGACCAACCTACGAGCAGTACTTC.

The chain employs TRBV13 and TRBJ2-5, with D maybe TRBD2 (7 bases). Trimming removed 5 bases from V and 2 bases from J, with 15 bases in between. This CDR3 has 15 residues. The germline gives CDR1 PRHDT, CDR2 FYEKMQ (reference sequence). The CDR3 loop is CASSPRGAPQETQYF. In DNA form, the CDR3 reads TGTGCCAGCAGCCCCCGGGGGGCCCCGCAAGAGACCCAGTACTTC. The full variable domain, rest sourced from reference TRBV13 and TRBJ2-5, is AAGVIQSPRHLIKEKRETATLKCYPIPRHDTVYWYQQGPGQDPQFLISFYEKMQSDKGSIPDRFSAQQFSDYHSELNMSSLELGDSALYFCASSPRGAPQETQYFGPGTRLLVL.

The V gene is TRBV20-1, the J gene TRBJ2-5; D assignment may be TRBD1 or TRBD2 (5 bases each). The CDR3 loop spans 14 amino acids. Trimming pared 6 bases from V and 0 bases from J, leaving 14 bases between. In germline, CDR1 is DFQATT, CDR2 SNEGSKA (reference sequence). CDR3 sequence: CSAPWLGDQETQYF. In DNA form, the CDR3 reads TGCAGTGCCCCATGGTTGGGGGACCAAGAGACCCAGTACTTC.

The chain couples TRBV7-2 to TRBJ2-3; 7 bases are shared with TRBD1. Germline trimming cut 1 base from V and 0 bases from J; bases unmatched to any gene: 7. This CDR3 comprises 17 residues. From germline, CDR1 is SGHTA and CDR2 FQGNSA. The CDR3 loop is CASSLEGQQTSTDTQYF. CDR3 in DNA: TGTGCCAGCAGCTTAGAGGGACAGCAGACTAGCACAGATACGCAGTATTTT.

V gene TRBV9 combines with J gene TRBJ2-1; possibly TRBD1 or TRBD2 for D (7 bases each). V was shortened by 0 bases and J by 9 bases, with 16 bases between the two germline ends. This CDR3 is built from 15 residues. Per germline, CDR1 SGDLS and CDR2 YYNGEE. The CDR3 here is CASSVGGGRDSEQFF. CDR3 nucleotide sequence: TGTGCCAGCAGCGTAGGTGGGGGGAGGGACAGTGAGCAGTTCTTC.

The chain has TRBV2 and TRBJ2-7; 11 positions match TRBD2. The CDR3 loop spans 14 amino acids. V trimming: 7 bases; J trimming: 3 bases; junction bases outside the gene matches: 5. CDR1 and CDR2 (germline): SNHLY, FYNNEI. This CDR3 is CASNIAGGIYEQYF. In DNA form, the CDR3 reads TGTGCCAGCAATATAGCGGGAGGGATCTACGAGCAGTACTTC.

The chain links TRBV20-1 to TRBJ1-1; D call uncertain. The CDR3 totals 12 residues. Germline values: CDR1 DFQATT, CDR2 SNEGSKA (reference sequence). CDR3 loop: CSYRTPGTEAFF. CDR3 coding DNA: TGCAGCTACCGGACCCCCGGGACTGAAGCTTTCTTT.

The chain recombines TRBV23-1 with TRBJ2-7; either TRBD1 or TRBD2 may supply D (5 bases each). TRBV23-1 is recorded as an ORF, its role being uncertain. Trimming shortened V by 8 bases and J by 3 bases, and 17 bases separated the two germline ends. This CDR3 contains 14 residues. CDR3 sequence reads: CASGSRDRLYEQYF. CDR3 coding DNA: TGCGCCAGCGGTTCCCGGGACCGTCTCTACGAGCAGTACTTC.

This chain connects TRBV7-9 to TRBJ2-2, with TRBD1 matching over 9 bases. The CDR3 runs to 16 residues. V lost 5 bases and J lost 4; bases outside the gene matches: 8. CDR1 and CDR2 from the germline V gene are SEHNR and FQNEAQ (reference sequence). The CDR3 DNA reads TGTGCCAGCAGCCCGTCGGGACAGGGCCTCACCGGGGAGCTGTTTTTT. It codes for CASSPSGQGLTGELFF.

This clonotype occurred once. The V gene is TRBV12-3 or TRBV12-4, the J gene TRBJ1-2, with D unclear. The CDR3 extends over 13 amino acids. V lost 4 bases and J lost 4, with 10 bases in between. Written as DNA, the CDR3 is TGTGCCAGCAGTTCATCGACCGGCTATGGCTACACCTTC. This gives the protein CASSSSTGYGYTF.

V usage is TRBV20-1 and J usage is TRBJ1-6, with D unclear. V lost 4 bases, J lost 9 bases, and 7 bases lay in between. Germline-derived CDR1 and CDR2 are DFQATT and SNEGSKA (reference sequence). The CDR3 consists of 11 residues. The CDR3 DNA reads as TGCAGTGCTACCGAGGGTTCACCCCTCCACTTT. It encodes CSATEGSPLHF.

The chain combines TRBV14 with TRBJ1-3; tentative D call: TRBD1 (6 bases). V lost 8 bases and J lost 4, with 12 bases in between. The CDR3 is made up of 13 amino acids. CDR1 is SGHDN and CDR2 is FVKESK in the germline V gene. In DNA, the CDR3 is TGTGCCAGCCGCGGGGGCGCAGGAAACACCATATATTTT. It specifies CASRGGAGNTIYF.

V gene TRBV14 combines with J gene TRBJ1-4; no firm D call. The CDR3 spans 12 residues. Between the trimmed V and J ends, which lost 4 bases and 7 bases, there was a span of 7 bases. CDR1 is SGHDN, CDR2 FVKESK, per germline. The CDR3 DNA reads as TGTGCCAGCAGCCCGGGAGGTGAAAAACTGTTTTTT. It codes for CASSPGGEKLFF.

This rearrangement joins TRBV7-2 to TRBJ2-2, with D tentatively TRBD2 (5 bases). The germline V gene encodes CDR1 SGHTA and CDR2 FQGNSA. The germline V and J ends were trimmed by 3 bases and 6 bases, with 14 bases remaining between them. This CDR3 has 15 amino acids. As DNA, the CDR3 is TGTGCCAGCAGCTTGTGGGAGATGGTCGCCGGGGAGCTGTTTTTT. Protein product: CASSLWEMVAGELFF.